The clone carrying this TCR beta chain is medium-sized by share. Its antigen is unidentified. The data derive from a study of OX40 agonist ivuxolimab in advanced cancers. Study details: The dose-escalation cohort had hepatocellular carcinoma, melanoma, renal cell or head and neck cancer. Enrollees could have had prior anti-PD-1, anti-PD-L1 or anti-CTLA-4 therapy, which about 40% had received. One hepatocellular carcinoma and a couple of cutaneous melanoma patients partially responded.

Assay used: immunoSEQ multiplex PCR; TCRdb lists only in-frame clones, some missing. The sample lists fewer than 30,000 clones, about 76% occurring once. Study results and limitations: Among the least clonally expanded were partial responders at 0.1-3.0 mg/kg.

V was cut by 7 bases and J by 7 bases, with 19 bases left in between. The CDR3 contains 13 residues. Germline loops: CDR1 GTSNPN, CDR2 SVGIG (reference sequence). The receptor was isolated from an adult with an advanced solid tumor such as melanoma, head and neck, liver or kidney cancer. V is TRBV30 and J is TRBJ1-1, with D possibly being TRBD1 (5 bases). Material: CD4+ or CD8+ T cells sorted from blood, obtained in a trial of the OX40 agonist ivuxolimab. The CDR3 DNA reads TGTGCCTATAGTATAGACAGATCGTTTGAAGCTTTCTTT. This encodes CAYSIDRSFEAFF.